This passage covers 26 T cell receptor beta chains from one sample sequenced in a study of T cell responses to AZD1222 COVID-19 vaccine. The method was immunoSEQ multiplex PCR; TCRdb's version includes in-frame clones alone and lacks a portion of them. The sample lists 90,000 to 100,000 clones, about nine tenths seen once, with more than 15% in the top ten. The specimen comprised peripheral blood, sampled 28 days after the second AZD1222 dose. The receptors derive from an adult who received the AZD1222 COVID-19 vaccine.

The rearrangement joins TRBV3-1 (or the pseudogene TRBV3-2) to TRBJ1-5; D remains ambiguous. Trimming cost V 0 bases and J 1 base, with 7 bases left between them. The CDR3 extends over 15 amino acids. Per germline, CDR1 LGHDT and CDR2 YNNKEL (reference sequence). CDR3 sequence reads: CASSQDLASNQPQHF. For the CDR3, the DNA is TGTGCCAGCAGCCAAGATCTAGCCAGCAATCAGCCCCAGCATTTT.

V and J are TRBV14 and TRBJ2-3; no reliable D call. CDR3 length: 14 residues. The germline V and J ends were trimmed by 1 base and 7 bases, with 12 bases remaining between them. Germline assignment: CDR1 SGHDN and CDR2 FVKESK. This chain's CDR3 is CASSQALVGNTQYF. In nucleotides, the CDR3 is TGTGCCAGCAGCCAAGCCTTGGTGGGGAATACGCAGTATTTT.

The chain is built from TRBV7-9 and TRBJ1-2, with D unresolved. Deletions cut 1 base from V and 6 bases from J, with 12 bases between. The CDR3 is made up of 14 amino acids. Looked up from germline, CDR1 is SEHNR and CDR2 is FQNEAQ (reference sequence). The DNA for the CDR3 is TGTGCCAGCAGCTTAGGCCCCCCCGGCGATGGCTACACCTTC. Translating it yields CASSLGPPGDGYTF.

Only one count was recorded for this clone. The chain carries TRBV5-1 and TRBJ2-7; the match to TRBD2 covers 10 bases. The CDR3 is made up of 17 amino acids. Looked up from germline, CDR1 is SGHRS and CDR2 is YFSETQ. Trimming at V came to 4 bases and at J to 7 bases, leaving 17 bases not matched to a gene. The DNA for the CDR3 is TGCGCCAGCAGCCGGGCTAGCGGGAGCCCCCAGAAAGAGGAGCAGTACTTC. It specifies CASSRASGSPQKEEQYF.

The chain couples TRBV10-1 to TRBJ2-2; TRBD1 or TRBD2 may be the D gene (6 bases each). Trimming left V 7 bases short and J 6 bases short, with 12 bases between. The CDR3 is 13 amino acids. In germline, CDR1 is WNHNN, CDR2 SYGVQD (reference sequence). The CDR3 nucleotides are TGCGCCAGCAAAAAGGGGGAGGCCGGGGAGCTGTTTTTT. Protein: CASKKGEAGELFF.

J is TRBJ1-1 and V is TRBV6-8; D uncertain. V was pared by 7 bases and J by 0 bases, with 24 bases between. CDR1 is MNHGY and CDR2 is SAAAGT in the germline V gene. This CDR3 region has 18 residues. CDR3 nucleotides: TGTGCCAGCAAAGCCGACAAAGACTCGGTTAGAATGAACACTGAAGCTTTCTTT. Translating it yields CASKADKDSVRMNTEAFF.

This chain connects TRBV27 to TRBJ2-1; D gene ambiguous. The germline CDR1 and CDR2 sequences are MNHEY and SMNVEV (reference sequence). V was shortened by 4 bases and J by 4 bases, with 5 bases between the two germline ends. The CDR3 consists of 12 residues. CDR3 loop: CASSSGYNEQFF. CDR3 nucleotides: TGTGCCAGCAGTTCCGGATACAATGAGCAGTTCTTC.

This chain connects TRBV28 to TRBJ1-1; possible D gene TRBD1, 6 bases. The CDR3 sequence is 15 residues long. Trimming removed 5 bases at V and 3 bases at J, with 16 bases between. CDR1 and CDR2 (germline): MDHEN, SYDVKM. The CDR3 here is CASSARQAVDTEAFF. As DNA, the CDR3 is TGTGCCAGCAGTGCAAGACAGGCCGTCGACACTGAAGCTTTCTTT.

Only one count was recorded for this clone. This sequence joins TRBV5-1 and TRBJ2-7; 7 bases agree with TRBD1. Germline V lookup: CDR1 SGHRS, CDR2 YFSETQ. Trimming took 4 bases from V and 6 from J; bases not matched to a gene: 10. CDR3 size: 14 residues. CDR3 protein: CASSLRQGPVEQYF. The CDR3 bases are TGCGCCAGCAGCCTCCGACAGGGTCCGGTCGAGCAGTACTTC.

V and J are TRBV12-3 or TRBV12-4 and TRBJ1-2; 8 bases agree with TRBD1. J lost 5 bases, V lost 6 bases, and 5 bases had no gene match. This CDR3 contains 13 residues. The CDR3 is CASRLGQEYGYTF. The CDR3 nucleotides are TGTGCCAGCAGGCTGGGACAGGAGTATGGCTACACCTTC.

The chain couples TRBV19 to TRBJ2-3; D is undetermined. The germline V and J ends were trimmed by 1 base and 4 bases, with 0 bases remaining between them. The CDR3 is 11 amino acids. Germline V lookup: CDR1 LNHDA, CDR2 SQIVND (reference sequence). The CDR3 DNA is TGTGCCAGTAGTATAGCAGATACGCAGTATTTT. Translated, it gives CASSIADTQYF.

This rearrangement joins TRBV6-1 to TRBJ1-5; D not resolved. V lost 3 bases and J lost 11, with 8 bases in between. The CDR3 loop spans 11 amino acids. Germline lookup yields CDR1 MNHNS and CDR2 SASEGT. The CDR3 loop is CASSEGYAQHF. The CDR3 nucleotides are TGTGCCAGCAGTGAGGGGTATGCCCAGCATTTT.

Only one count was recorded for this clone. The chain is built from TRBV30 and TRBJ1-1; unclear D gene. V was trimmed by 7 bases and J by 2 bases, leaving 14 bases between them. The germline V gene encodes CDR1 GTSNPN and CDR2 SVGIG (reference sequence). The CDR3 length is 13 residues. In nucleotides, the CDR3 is TGTGCCTCTAACAAATGGAAAAACACTGAAGCTTTCTTT. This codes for CASNKWKNTEAFF.

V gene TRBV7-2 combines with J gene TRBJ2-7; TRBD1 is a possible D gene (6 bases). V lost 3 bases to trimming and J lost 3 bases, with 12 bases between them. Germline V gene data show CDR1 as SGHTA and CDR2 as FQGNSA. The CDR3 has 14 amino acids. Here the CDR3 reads CASSFAGTFYEQYF. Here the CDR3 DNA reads TGTGCCAGCAGCTTCGCCGGGACATTCTACGAGCAGTACTTC.

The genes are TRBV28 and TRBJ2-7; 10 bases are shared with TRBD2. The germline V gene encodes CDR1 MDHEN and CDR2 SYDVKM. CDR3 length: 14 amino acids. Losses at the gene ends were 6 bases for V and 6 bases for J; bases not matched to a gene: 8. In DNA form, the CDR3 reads TGTGCCAGCAGCCCGGGACTAGCGTCGTCCGAGCAGTACTTC. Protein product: CASSPGLASSEQYF.

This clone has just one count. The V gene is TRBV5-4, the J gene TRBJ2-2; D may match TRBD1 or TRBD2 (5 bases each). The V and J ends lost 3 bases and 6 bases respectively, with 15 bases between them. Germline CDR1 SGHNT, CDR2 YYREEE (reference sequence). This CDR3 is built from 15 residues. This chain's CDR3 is CASSSTSVGAGELFF. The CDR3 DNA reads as TGTGCCAGCAGCTCGACATCGGTGGGGGCCGGGGAGCTGTTTTTT.

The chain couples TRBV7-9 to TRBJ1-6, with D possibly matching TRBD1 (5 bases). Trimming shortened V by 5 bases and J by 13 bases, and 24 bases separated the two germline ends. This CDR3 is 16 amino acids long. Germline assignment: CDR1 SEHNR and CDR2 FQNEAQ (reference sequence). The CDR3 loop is CASSSRVFGLFSPLHF. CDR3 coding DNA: TGTGCCAGCAGCAGCAGGGTCTTTGGTCTTTTTTCGCCCCTCCACTTT.

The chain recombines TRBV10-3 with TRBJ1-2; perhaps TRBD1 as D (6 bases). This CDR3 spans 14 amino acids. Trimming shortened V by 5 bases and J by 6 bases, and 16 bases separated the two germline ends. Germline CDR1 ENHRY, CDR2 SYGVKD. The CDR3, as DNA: TGTGCCATCAGTACTACCTTGGGGGACAATGGCTACACCTTC. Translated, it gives CAISTTLGDNGYTF.

The CDR3 nucleotides read TGTGCCAGCAGCGAGGACGTTCCCTATGGCTACACCTTC. It yields the protein CASSEDVPYGYTF. The rearrangement uses TRBV7-9 and TRBJ1-2; the D is unclear. The CDR3 spans 13 residues. The V end lost 5 bases, the J end lost 4 bases, and 11 bases lay between the germline ends. CDR1 and CDR2 (germline): SEHNR, FQNEAQ (reference sequence).

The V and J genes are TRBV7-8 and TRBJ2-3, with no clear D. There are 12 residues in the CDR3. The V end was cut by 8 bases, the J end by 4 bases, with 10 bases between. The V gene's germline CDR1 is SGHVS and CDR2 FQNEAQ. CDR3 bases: TGTGCCAGCGGTCTCTTCTCAGATACGCAGTATTTT. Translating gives CASGLFSDTQYF.

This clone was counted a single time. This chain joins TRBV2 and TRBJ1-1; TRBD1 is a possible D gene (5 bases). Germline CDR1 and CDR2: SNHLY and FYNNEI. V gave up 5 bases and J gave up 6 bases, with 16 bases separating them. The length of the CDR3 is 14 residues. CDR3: CASSYGSGRAEAFF. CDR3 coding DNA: TGTGCCAGCAGTTACGGATCAGGGCGCGCTGAAGCTTTCTTT. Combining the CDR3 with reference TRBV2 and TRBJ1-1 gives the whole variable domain EPEVTQTPSHQVTQMGQEVILRCVPISNHLYFYWYRQILGQKVEFLVSFYNNEISEKSEIFDDQFSVERPDGSNFTLKIRSTKLEDSAMYFCASSYGSGRAEAFFGQGTRLTVV.

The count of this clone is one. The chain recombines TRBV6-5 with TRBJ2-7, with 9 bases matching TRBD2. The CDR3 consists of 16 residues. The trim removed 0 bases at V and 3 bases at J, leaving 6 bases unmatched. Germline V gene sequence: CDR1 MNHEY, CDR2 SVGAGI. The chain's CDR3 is CASSYSVAGGNYEQYF. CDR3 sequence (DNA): TGTGCCAGCAGTTACTCGGTGGCGGGAGGGAACTACGAGCAGTACTTC.

The CDR3 loop reads CASTALGGTGELFF. In DNA, the CDR3 is TGTGCCAGTACCGCATTGGGTGGGACCGGGGAGCTGTTTTTT. V usage is TRBV19 and J usage is TRBJ2-2; D is uncertain. Germline V gene data show CDR1 as LNHDA and CDR2 as SQIVND (reference sequence). Trimming shortened V by 7 bases and J by 5 bases, and 14 bases separated the two germline ends. The CDR3 loop spans 14 amino acids.

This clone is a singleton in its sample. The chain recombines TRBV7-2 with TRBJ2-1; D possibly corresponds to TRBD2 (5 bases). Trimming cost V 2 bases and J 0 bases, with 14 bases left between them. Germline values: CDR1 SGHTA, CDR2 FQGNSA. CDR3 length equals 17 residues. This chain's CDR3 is CASSLNYLGNSYNEQFF. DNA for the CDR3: TGTGCCAGCAGCTTAAACTATCTCGGGAACTCCTACAATGAGCAGTTCTTC.

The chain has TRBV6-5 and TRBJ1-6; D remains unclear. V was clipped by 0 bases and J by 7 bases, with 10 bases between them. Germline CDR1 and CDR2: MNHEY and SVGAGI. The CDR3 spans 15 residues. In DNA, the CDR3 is TGTGCCAGCAGTTACTCATACCAGATGAATTCACCCCTCCACTTT. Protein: CASSYSYQMNSPLHF.

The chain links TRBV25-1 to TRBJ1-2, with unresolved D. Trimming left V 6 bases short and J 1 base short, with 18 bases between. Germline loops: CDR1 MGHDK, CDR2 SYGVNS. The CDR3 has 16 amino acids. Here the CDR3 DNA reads TGTGCCAGCAGCCCCAATAGGGAGGACTTTAACTATGGCTACACCTTC. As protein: CASSPNREDFNYGYTF.